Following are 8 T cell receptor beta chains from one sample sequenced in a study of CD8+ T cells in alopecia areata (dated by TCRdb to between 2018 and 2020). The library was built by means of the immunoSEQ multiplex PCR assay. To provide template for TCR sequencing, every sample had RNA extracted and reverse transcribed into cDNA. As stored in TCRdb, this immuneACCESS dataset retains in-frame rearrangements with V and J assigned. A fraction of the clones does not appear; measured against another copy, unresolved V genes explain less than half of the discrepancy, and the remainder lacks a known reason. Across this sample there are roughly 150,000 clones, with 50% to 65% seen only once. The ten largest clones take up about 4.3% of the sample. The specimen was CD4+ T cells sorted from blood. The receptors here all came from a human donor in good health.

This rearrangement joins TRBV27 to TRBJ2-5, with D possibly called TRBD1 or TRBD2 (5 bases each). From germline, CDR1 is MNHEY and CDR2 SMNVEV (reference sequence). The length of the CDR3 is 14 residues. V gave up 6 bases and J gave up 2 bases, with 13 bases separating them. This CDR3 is CASRPGPRQETQYF. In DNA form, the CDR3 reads TGTGCCAGCAGGCCGGGACCCAGACAAGAGACCCAGTACTTC.

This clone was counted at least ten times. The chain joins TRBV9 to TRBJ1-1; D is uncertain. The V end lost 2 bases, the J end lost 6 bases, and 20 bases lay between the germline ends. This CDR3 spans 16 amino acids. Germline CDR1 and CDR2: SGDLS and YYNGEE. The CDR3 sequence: CASSVSMSSKEAEAFF. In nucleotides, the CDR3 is TGTGCCAGCAGCGTGAGCATGTCTTCAAAGGAGGCTGAAGCTTTCTTT. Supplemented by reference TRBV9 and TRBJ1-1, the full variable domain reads DSGVTQTPKHLITATGQRVTLRCSPRSGDLSVYWYQQSLDQGLQFLIQYYNGEERAKGNILERFSAQQFPDLHSELNLSSLELGDSALYFCASSVSMSSKEAEAFFGQGTRLTVV.

The CDR3 sequence: CAWRYGLNTEAFF. Here the CDR3 DNA reads TGTGCCTGGAGGTACGGGTTGAACACTGAAGCTTTCTTT. This chain joins TRBV30 and TRBJ1-1; D is ambiguous. The CDR3 sequence is 13 residues long. Deletions cut 3 bases from V and 0 bases from J, with 8 bases between. The germline V gene encodes CDR1 GTSNPN and CDR2 SVGIG (reference sequence).

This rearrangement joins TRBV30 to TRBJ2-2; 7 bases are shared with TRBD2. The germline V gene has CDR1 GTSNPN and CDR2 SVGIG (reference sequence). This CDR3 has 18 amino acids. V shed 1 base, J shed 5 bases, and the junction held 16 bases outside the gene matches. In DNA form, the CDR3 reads TGTGCCTGGAGTGGAAAAAGCGGGACGGTTTCGGGGACCGGGGAGCTGTTTTTT. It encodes CAWSGKSGTVSGTGELFF.

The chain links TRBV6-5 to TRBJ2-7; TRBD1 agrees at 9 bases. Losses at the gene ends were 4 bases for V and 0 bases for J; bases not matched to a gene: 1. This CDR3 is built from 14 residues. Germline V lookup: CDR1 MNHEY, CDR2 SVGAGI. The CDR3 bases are TGTGCCAGCAGTTGGGACAGGGCCTCCTACGAGCAGTACTTC. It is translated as CASSWDRASYEQYF.

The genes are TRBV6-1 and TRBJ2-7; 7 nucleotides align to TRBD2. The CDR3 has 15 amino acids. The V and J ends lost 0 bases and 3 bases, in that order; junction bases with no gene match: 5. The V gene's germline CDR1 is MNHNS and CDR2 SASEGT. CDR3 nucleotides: TGTGCCAGCAGTGAAGCGAGCGGGGCGCACTACGAGCAGTACTTC. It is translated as CASSEASGAHYEQYF.

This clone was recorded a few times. DNA for the CDR3: TGCAGCGTTCAGCGGACAGGGGCTCTCTATGGCTACACCTTC. This gives the protein CSVQRTGALYGYTF. This chain joins TRBV29-1 and TRBJ1-2, with 9 bases that match TRBD1. J lost 4 bases, V lost 5 bases, and 8 bases had no gene match. There are 14 residues in the CDR3. Per germline, CDR1 SQVTM and CDR2 ANQGSEA.

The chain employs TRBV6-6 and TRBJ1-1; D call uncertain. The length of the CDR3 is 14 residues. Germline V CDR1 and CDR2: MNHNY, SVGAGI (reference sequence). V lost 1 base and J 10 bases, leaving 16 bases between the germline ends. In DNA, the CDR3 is TGTGCCAGCAGTTACTTGGCAGTCAAGGAGTCAGCTTTCTTT. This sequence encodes CASSYLAVKESAFF.